This TCR beta chain was recorded in a study of neoadjuvant anti-PD-1 for oral cavity cancer. Study context: Patients mostly received three to four biweekly nivolumab doses at 3 mg/kg before surgery. Patients without progression received a fourth nivolumab dose around day 43, then surgical resection on days 50-56.

Assay used: immunoSEQ multiplex PCR; TCRdb lists only in-frame clones, some missing. This sample yields about 39,000 clones, of which approximately 80% are seen a single time; 4% to 5.5% belongs to the top ten. Time point of the sample: after neoadjuvant nivolumab, at surgical resection. With 1 base clipped from V and 4 bases from J, the junction kept 6 bases outside the gene matches. CDR1 and CDR2 from the germline V gene are MGHRA and YSYEKL. The CDR3 spans 15 residues. The clonotype originates from a person aged 35-79 years with oral cavity squamous cell carcinoma. The chain links TRBV4-1 to TRBJ2-7; 8 bases are shared with TRBD1. The sample consisted of PBMCs, taken after nivolumab (anti-PD-1) treatment. CDR3 DNA: TGCGCCAGCAGCCAAGGACAGGGGTTAGGTTACGAGCAGTACTTC. This translates into CASSQGQGLGYEQYF.